These 6 T cell receptor beta chains share one sample of origin, sequenced in a study of primary melanoma T cells and metastatic recurrence. TCRdb keeps only in-frame clones here, not all; method: immunoSEQ multiplex PCR. The sample holds some 710 clones, 75% to 85% seen once. Sequencing was performed on melanoma tumor tissue. The receptors shown here come from a human donor with melanoma.

CDR3 region: CASSRDSSPLHF. The DNA for the CDR3 is TGCGCCAGCAGCCGGGATAGTTCACCCCTCCACTTT. The chain joins TRBV10-2 to TRBJ1-6; D gene ambiguous. V lost 6 bases and J 9 bases, leaving 9 bases between the germline ends. This CDR3 has 12 residues. From germline, CDR1 is WSHSY and CDR2 SAAADI.

The chain uses TRBV14 and TRBJ2-3; D gene uncertain. Germline-derived CDR1 and CDR2 are SGHDN and FVKESK. Deletions cut 0 bases from V and 8 bases from J, with 6 bases between. The CDR3 length is 12 residues. CDR3 region: CASSQDSPTQYF. The CDR3 nucleotides read TGTGCCAGCAGCCAAGACAGCCCTACGCAGTATTTT.

This clone was counted once. The chain recombines TRBV6-9 with TRBJ1-1; D gene ambiguous. The CDR3 extends over 12 amino acids. Germline assignment: CDR1 MNHGY and CDR2 SVAAGI. Trimming cost V 3 bases and J 3 bases, with 5 bases left between them. This chain's CDR3 is CASSYGDTEAFF. As DNA, the CDR3 is TGTGCCAGCAGTTACGGGGACACTGAAGCTTTCTTT.

In its sample, this clone ranks as large. J is TRBJ2-5 and V is TRBV1; TRBD1, the table's D call, lacks a check against the DNA. TRBV1 is flagged as a pseudogene. The CDR3 has 14 residues. The CDR3 spells CTSSQARAVETQYF. The CDR3 DNA reads as TGCACCAGCAGCCAAGCCAGGGCGGTAGAGACCCAGTACTTC.

The V and J genes are TRBV6-8 and TRBJ1-2, with 8 bases that match TRBD1. V shed 6 bases, J shed 8 bases, and the junction held 8 bases outside the gene matches. Germline assignment: CDR1 MNHGY and CDR2 SAAAGT. This CDR3 has 13 residues. The CDR3 reads CASSGRTGMGYTF. DNA of the CDR3: TGTGCCAGCAGCGGAAGGACAGGGATGGGCTACACCTTC.

The chain uses TRBV28 and TRBJ2-7; 7 bases align to TRBD1. CDR1 is MDHEN, CDR2 SYDVKM, per germline. The CDR3 is made up of 19 amino acids. V was pared by 3 bases and J by 2 bases, with 19 bases of the junction left unmatched. The CDR3 protein is CASSFSVENRGMVAYEQYF. For the CDR3, the DNA is TGTGCCAGCAGTTTCTCCGTCGAAAACAGGGGAATGGTCGCCTACGAGCAGTACTTC.